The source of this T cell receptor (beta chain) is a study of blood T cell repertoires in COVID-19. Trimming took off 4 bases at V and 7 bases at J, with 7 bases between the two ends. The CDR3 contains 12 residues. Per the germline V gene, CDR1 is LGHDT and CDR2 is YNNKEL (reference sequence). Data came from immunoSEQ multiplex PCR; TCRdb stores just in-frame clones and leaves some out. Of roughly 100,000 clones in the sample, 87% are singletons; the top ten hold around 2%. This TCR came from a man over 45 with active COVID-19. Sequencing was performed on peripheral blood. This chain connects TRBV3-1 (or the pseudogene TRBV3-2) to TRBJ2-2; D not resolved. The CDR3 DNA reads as TGTGCCAGCAGCCTCCCGGGCGGGGAGCTGTTTTTT. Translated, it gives CASSLPGGELFF.